A selection of T cell receptor beta chains follows, all from one sample in a study of response to subunit inactivated influenza vaccine. TCRdb re-called the RT-PCR reads with MiXCR, one entry per CDR3 protein. Of more than 200,000 distinct CDR3 sequences listed, 12% are singletons. The source was non-naive T cells sorted from PBMCs, collected 14 to 15 days before vaccination. The receptors stem from a man aged 45 to 65 who received an inactivated influenza vaccine. The CDR3 runs from the conserved cysteine through the conserved F or W. Fields, in order: clone size, D gene, V gene, J gene, CDR3 DNA, CDR3 protein. The D gene is left open where the match is weak. The listing skips clone size in some rows; elsewhere it reads once, few, many or a size class.

>many|.|TRBV20-1|TRBJ1-1
TGCAGTGCTAGAGGGACAGACTTGAACACTGAAGCTTTCTTT
CSARGTDLNTEAFF
>many|.|TRBV20-1|TRBJ1-6
TGCAGTGCTAGCCCTTCCGGGTTCCTTAATTCACCCCTCCACTTT
CSASPSGFLNSPLHF
>.|.|TRBV11-2|TRBJ1-1
TGTGCCAGCAGCTTAGATAGCGACACTGAAGCTTTCTTT
CASSLDSDTEAFF
>many|.|TRBV19|TRBJ2-7
TGTGCCAGTAGTACCGATCCCATCGGACCCTACGAGCAGTACTTC
CASSTDPIGPYEQYF
>few|.|TRBV18|TRBJ2-2
TGTGCCAGCTCACCAAAGGACGGTTACACCGGGGAGCTGTTTTTT
CASSPKDGYTGELFF
>.|.|TRBV6-1|TRBJ2-6
TGTGCCAGCAGTGCACTCACTGGGGCCAACGTCCTGACTTTC
CASSALTGANVLTF
>few|.|TRBV29-1|TRBJ2-1
TGCAGCGTTGAAGATGGGAAGAGTACCCGACGGTATGAGCAGTTCTTC
CSVEDGKSTRRYEQFF
>few|.|TRBV12-3/TRBV12-4|TRBJ1-3
TGTGCCAGCAGTTTAGCGCTTCCGGGGCGGACTGGAAACACCATATATTTT
CASSLALPGRTGNTIYF
>.|.|TRBV6-5|TRBJ1-5
TGTGCCAGCAGTTTACACGGACGGGGCAATCAGCCCCAGCATTTT
CASSLHGRGNQPQHF
>few|.|TRBV7-9|TRBJ2-5
TGTGCCAGCAGCTTTGCACAAGAGACCCAGTACTTC
CASSFAQETQYF
>.|TRBD2|TRBV9|TRBJ2-1
TGTGCCAGCAGCGGACGGGAGGGCCGGTTCAATGAGCAGTTCTTC
CASSGREGRFNEQFF
>many|TRBD2|TRBV29-1|TRBJ2-7
TGCAGCGTGAGGGGACTAGCGGACGAGCAGTACTTC
CSVRGLADEQYF
>.|.|TRBV4-1|TRBJ2-5
TGCGCCAGCAGCCAAGAAGGGCGAATGGAGGAGACCCCGTACTTC
CASSQEGRMEETPYF
>few|.|TRBV29-1|TRBJ2-7
TGCAGCGTCTTTGGACAGAGTCTCCACGAGCAGTACTTC
CSVFGQSLHEQYF
>.|.|TRBV3-1|TRBJ1-3
TGTGCCAGCAGCCAATCGACCGGCTCTGGAAACACCATATATTTT
CASSQSTGSGNTIYF
>many|.|TRBV7-2|TRBJ2-5
TGTGCCAGCCAAGGGGCTAACGAGGAGACCCAGTACTTC
CASQGANEETQYF
>many|.|TRBV28|TRBJ1-2
TGTGCCAGCAGCGGACAGTCCTATGGCTACACCTTC
CASSGQSYGYTF
>many|TRBD1|TRBV4-2|TRBJ1-5
TGTGCCAGCAGCCCAGAGACAGGGCCCAAGCAGCCCCAGCATTTT
CASSPETGPKQPQHF
>few|TRBD1|TRBV5-1|TRBJ2-3
TGCGCCAGCAGCTGGGACAGGGGTAGCACAGATACGCAGTATTTT
CASSWDRGSTDTQYF
>.|.|TRBV10-3|TRBJ2-5
TGTGCCATCAGTGAGTCGACAGGAGCGGGGGAGACCCAGTACTTC
CAISESTGAGETQYF
>few|TRBD2|TRBV2|TRBJ2-4
TGTGCCAGCAGCAGACTAGCGGGAACCAAAAACATTCAGTACTTC
CASSRLAGTKNIQYF
>many|TRBD2|TRBV6-4|TRBJ2-1
TGTGCCAGCAGTGAGCTTCGGGAGGGCCATGGGTTGGGGTTCTTC
CASSELREGHGLGFF
>.|.|TRBV5-5|TRBJ2-5
TGTGCCAGCAGCTCCGGGACCAACCTAGAGACCCAGTACTTC
CASSSGTNLETQYF
>.|TRBD2|TRBV19|TRBJ2-3
TGTGCCAGTAGTAACGCCCTAGCGGGAGTGGGGGATACGCAGTATTTT
CASSNALAGVGDTQYF
>.|.|TRBV2|TRBJ2-5
TGTGCCAGCCTGGAAGTGGTGGAGACCCAGTACTTC
CASLEVVETQYF
>few|.|TRBV9|TRBJ1-5
TGTGCCAGCAGCGTGAGCGGGGGGAATCAGCCCCAGCATTTT
CASSVSGGNQPQHF
>.|.|TRBV20-1|TRBJ2-6
TGCTGCGCCTGCGGCCAGGGGCGACGGGGGGCCAACGTCCTGACTTTC
CCACGQGRRGANVLTF
>.|.|TRBV27|TRBJ1-2
TGTGCCAGCAGTTTATCTTGGAGCTCCCGAAGGTTCTATGGCTACACCTTC
CASSLSWSSRRFYGYTF
>many|.|TRBV12-3/TRBV12-4|TRBJ1-2
TGTGCCAGCAGTTTAGAGGTCTATGGCTACACCTTC
CASSLEVYGYTF
>few|TRBD2|TRBV7-8|TRBJ2-7
TGTGCCAGCAGGCGGGAGTACGAGCAGTACTTC
CASRREYEQYF
>.|.|TRBV6-4|TRBJ2-2
TGTGCCAGCAGTCCGGTCATTCCTCCCACCGGGGAGCTGTTTTTT
CASSPVIPPTGELFF
>.|.|TRBV7-2|TRBJ2-2
TGTGCCAGCAGCTCGAATCGCGTTAACACCGGGGAGCTGTTTTTT
CASSSNRVNTGELFF
>few|TRBD1|TRBV6-5|TRBJ2-1
TGTGCCAGCAGTTTTCTTAAGACAGGGGGAAGGTCCTACAATGAGCAGTTCTTC
CASSFLKTGGRSYNEQFF
>.|TRBD1|TRBV7-9|TRBJ2-7
TGTGCCAGCAGCCAGGGACAGGGGGTATCATACGAGCAGTACTTC
CASSQGQGVSYEQYF
>.|.|TRBV7-9|TRBJ1-2
TGTGCCAGCAGCTTAGGAGGTGCCCTTATCTATGGCTACACCTTC
CASSLGGALIYGYTF
>few|TRBD2|TRBV29-1|TRBJ2-3
TGCAGCGTTGTACTAGCGGGGCGAGATACGCAGTATTTT
CSVVLAGRDTQYF
>.|TRBD1|TRBV7-9|TRBJ2-1
TGTGCCAGCAGCCGGCGGGACAGGGGTTCCTACAATGAGCAGTTCTTC
CASSRRDRGSYNEQFF
>.|.|TRBV4-1|TRBJ1-2
TGCGCCAGCAGCCAAGCCAGTCCCCTTTCCTATGGCTACACCTTC
CASSQASPLSYGYTF
>.|TRBD2|TRBV20-1|TRBJ2-1
TGCAGTGCTAGAGCTCCTCTTGGGACTAGCGGGAGGGCCGAAAACTCCTACAATGAGCAGTTCTTC
CSARAPLGTSGRAENSYNEQFF
>few|.|TRBV20-1|TRBJ2-7
TGCAGTGCCCTCGAGGGGTCCTACGAGCAGTACTTC
CSALEGSYEQYF
>few|TRBD2|TRBV29-1|TRBJ2-2
TGCAGCGTTGATATCGCCAGCGGGGGGGCGAACACCGGGGAGCTGTTTTTT
CSVDIASGGANTGELFF
>.|.|TRBV2|TRBJ2-7
TGTGCCAGCAAAAGGAGTGGGGACGAGCAGTACTTC
CASKRSGDEQYF
>.|.|TRBV4-3|TRBJ2-1
TGCGCCAGCAGCCAAGGTGTGAGCTCCTACAATGAGCAGTTCTTC
CASSQGVSSYNEQFF
>many|.|TRBV11-2|TRBJ2-5
TGTGCCAGCAGCTCGGGCAGGGAGACCCAGTACTTC
CASSSGRETQYF
>.|TRBD2|TRBV10-3|TRBJ2-2
TGTGCCATCAGTGATCCTCGGGCTAGCGGGAGGTCTCACACCGGGGAGCTGTTTTTT
CAISDPRASGRSHTGELFF
>.|TRBD2|TRBV7-2|TRBJ2-2
TGTGCCAGCAGCTTAGGGCCTCCCGGGAGAGCGGGGAACACAGGGGAGCTGTTTTTT
CASSLGPPGRAGNTGELFF
>.|.|TRBV4-1|TRBJ1-4
TGCGCCAGCAGCCAAGATGGGTGGAGGGATGAAAAACTGTTTTTT
CASSQDGWRDEKLFF
>many|TRBD2|TRBV5-1|TRBJ2-3
TGCGCCAGCAGCCCCACGGGGCGGGGGAACACAGATACGCAGTATTTT
CASSPTGRGNTDTQYF
>few|.|TRBV6-1|TRBJ1-5
TGTGCCAGCAGCGCTTCATGGGGTCAGCCCCAGCATTTT
CASSASWGQPQHF
>.|.|TRBV28|TRBJ2-3
TGTGCCAGCGGCGGGCAGAACACAGATACGCAGTATTTT
CASGGQNTDTQYF
>.|.|TRBV10-3|TRBJ2-3
TGTGCCATCAGTCCGGACCAAACAGATACGCAGTATTTT
CAISPDQTDTQYF
>few|.|TRBV7-9|TRBJ2-2
TGTGCCAGCAGCTTGGTGGGCCGGGAGCTGTTTTTT
CASSLVGRELFF
>many|.|TRBV18|TRBJ1-5
TGTGCCAGCTCAGCCGGGGGCCCTTCGCTCAATCAGCCCCAGCATTTT
CASSAGGPSLNQPQHF
>few|TRBD2|TRBV12-3/TRBV12-4|TRBJ2-4
TGTGCCAGCAGTGCGGGGGGGAAAAACATTCAGTACTTC
CASSAGGKNIQYF
>.|TRBD1|TRBV20-1|TRBJ2-1
TGCAGTGCCCTCCCGATGGACAGGGGGCTTAATGAGCAGTTCTTC
CSALPMDRGLNEQFF
>.|.|TRBV3-1|TRBJ2-7
TGTGCCAGCAGCCAAGATTTCGGCTCCGCCTACGAGCAGTACTTC
CASSQDFGSAYEQYF